This T cell receptor (beta chain) was observed in a study of T cells in Graves' hyperthyroidism and ophthalmopathy. Whole-study findings and limits: The majority of expanded thyroid clonotypes above 0.001 also appeared in blood.

In this sample, this clonotype turned up many times. Its antigen is undetermined. Germline CDR1 is SGHRS and CDR2 is YFSETQ. This CDR3 is 15 amino acids long. The V gene end was trimmed by 5 bases and the J gene end by 6 bases; junction bases not matched to a gene: 11. There were TCR beta CDR3 regions amplified from RNA transcripts. HTBI primers were used for first-round RT-PCR of the TCR CDR3. TCRdb re-called the multiplex PCR reads through MiXCR, storing one row per CDR3 protein. The sample has 300,000 to 450,000 distinct CDR3 sequences, around 14% seen once. Sequenced sample: blood. The source is a woman in her 30s with Graves' hyperthyroidism. The rearrangement links TRBV5-1 to TRBJ2-7; TRBD1 matches 10 bases. CDR3 in amino acids: CASRDPGQGTGEQYF. DNA for the CDR3: TGCGCCAGCAGAGATCCGGGACAGGGGACTGGCGAGCAGTACTTC.